This T cell receptor (beta chain) comes out of a study of graft-versus-host responses after intestinal transplantation. Across the whole study: Transplantation in recipients was multivisceral, liver-intestinal, or isolated intestinal. Every recipient had anti-thymocyte globulin induction and three to four years of tacrolimus plus steroids.

Study results and limitations: Subjects displaying graft-donor T cell macrochimerism possessed elevated graft-versus-host to host-versus-graft clonal ratios inside allografts. GvH clones appeared in recipient marrow, some first in ileum or blood.

Assay: immunoSEQ multiplex PCR; the TCRdb copy retains only in-frame clones and omits some. This table has around 90,000 clones, approximately 92% appearing once. Worth noting for this clone: The antigen is undetermined.

The clonotype originates from a human donor who received an intestinal transplant. The sequenced sample was unstimulated CD8+ T cells sorted from spleen or lymph node cells, obtained before intestinal transplant.

CDR3 sequence: CASSPPAGVVNYGYTF. CDR3 nucleotides: TGTGCCAGCTCACCACCAGCAGGGGTTGTTAACTATGGCTACACCTTC. The V call is TRBV18, the J call TRBJ1-2, with a weak D call TRBD1 (6 bases). V was cut by 0 bases and J by 1 base, with 12 bases left in between. Germline V gene lookup returns CDR1 KGHSH and CDR2 LQKENI. This CDR3 comprises 16 residues.